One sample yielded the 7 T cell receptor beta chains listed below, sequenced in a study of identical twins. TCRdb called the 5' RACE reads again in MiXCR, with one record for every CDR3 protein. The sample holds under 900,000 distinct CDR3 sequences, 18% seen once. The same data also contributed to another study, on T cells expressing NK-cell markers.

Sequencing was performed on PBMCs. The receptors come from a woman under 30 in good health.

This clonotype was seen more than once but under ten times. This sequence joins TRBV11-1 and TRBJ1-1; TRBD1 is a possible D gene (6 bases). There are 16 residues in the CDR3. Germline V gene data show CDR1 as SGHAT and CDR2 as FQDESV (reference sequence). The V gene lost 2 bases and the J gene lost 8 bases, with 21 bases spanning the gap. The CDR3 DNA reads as TGTGCCAGCAGCTTATTGGGGGGGCGCAGGTCGGCGGAAGCTTTCTTT. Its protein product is CASSLLGGRRSAEAFF.

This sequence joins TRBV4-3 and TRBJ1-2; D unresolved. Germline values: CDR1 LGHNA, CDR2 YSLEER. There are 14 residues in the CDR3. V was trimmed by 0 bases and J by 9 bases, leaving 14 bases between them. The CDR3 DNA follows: TGCGCCAGCAGCCAAGATGGGGTAGGGAGAAGCTACACCTTC. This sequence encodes CASSQDGVGRSYTF.

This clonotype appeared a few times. CDR3 protein: CASSFWRNTEAFF. The CDR3 DNA follows: TGTGCCAGCAGTTTCTGGCGGAACACTGAAGCTTTCTTT. The chain recombines TRBV12-3 or TRBV12-4 with TRBJ1-1; D is undetermined. This CDR3 spans 13 amino acids. The V end was cut by 3 bases, the J end by 1 base, with 6 bases between.

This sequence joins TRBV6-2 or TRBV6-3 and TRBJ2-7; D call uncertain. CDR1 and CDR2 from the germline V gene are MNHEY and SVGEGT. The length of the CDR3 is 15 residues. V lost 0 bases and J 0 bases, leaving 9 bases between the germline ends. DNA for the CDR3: TGTGCCAGCAGTTACTCCAGACGGAGCTCCTACGAGCAGTACTTC. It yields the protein CASSYSRRSSYEQYF.

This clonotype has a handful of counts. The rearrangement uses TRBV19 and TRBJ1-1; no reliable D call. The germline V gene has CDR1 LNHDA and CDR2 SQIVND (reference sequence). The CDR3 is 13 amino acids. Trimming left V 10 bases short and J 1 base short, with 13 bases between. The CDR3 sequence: CATTQTENTEAFF. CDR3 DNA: TGTGCCACCACACAGACCGAGAACACTGAAGCTTTCTTT.

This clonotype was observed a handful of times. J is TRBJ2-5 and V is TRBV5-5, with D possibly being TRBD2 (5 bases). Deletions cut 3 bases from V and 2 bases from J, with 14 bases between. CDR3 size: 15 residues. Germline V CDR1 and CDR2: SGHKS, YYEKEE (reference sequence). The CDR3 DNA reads TGTGCCAGCAGCTCCCCTCCCCGGGGACAAGAGACCCAGTACTTC. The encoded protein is CASSSPPRGQETQYF.

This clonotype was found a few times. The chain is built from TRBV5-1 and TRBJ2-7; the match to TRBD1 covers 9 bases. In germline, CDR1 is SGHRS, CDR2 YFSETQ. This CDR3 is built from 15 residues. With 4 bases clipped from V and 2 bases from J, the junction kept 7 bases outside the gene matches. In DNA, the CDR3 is TGCGCCAGCAGCACCGGACAGGGGCCCGCCTACGAGCAGTACTTC. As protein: CASSTGQGPAYEQYF.